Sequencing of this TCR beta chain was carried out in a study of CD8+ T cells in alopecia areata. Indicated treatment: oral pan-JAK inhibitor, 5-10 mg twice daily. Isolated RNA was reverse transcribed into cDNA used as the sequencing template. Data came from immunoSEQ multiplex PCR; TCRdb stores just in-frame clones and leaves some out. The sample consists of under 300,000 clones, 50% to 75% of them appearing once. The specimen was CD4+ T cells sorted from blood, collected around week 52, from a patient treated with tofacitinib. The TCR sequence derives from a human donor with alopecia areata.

CDR3 in amino acids: CASSVAADFSIQYF. DNA for the CDR3: TGTGCCAGCAGCGTAGCGGCCGACTTTTCCATTCAGTACTTC. This sequence joins TRBV9 and TRBJ2-4; no firm D call. This CDR3 contains 14 residues. V lost 0 bases, J lost 9 bases, and 13 bases lay in between. Germline CDR1 is SGDLS and CDR2 is YYNGEE.